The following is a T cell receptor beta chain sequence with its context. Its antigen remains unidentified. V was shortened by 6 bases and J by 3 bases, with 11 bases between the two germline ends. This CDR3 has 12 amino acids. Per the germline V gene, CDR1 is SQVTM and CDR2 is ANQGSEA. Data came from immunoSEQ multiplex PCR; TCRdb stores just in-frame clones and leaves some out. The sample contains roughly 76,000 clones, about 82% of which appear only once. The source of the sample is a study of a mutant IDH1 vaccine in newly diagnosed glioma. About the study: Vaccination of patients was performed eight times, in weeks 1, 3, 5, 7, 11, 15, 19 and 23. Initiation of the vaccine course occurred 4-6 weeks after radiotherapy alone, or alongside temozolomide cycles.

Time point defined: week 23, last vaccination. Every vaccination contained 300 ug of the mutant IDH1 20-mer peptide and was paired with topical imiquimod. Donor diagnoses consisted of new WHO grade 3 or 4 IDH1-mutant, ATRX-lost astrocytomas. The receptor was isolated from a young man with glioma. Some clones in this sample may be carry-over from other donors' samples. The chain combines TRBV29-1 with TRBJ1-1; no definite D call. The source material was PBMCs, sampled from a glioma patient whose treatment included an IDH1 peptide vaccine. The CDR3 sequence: CSVHTFHTEAFF. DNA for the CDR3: TGCAGCGTGCACACTTTCCACACTGAAGCTTTCTTT.